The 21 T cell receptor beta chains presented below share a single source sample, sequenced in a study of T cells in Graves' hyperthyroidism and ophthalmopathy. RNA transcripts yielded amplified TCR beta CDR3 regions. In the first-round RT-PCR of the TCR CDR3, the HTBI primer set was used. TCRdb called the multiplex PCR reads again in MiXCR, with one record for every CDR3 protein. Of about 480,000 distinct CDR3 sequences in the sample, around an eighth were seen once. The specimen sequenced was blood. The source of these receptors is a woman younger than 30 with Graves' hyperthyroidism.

The CDR3 sequence: CSARTSGGSNQPQHF. The CDR3 DNA follows: TGCAGTGCTAGAACCTCGGGCGGGAGCAATCAGCCCCAGCATTTT. The rearrangement joins TRBV20-1 to TRBJ1-5; D is unclear. This CDR3 spans 15 amino acids. Trimming shortened V by 2 bases and J by 1 base, and 12 bases separated the two germline ends. The V gene's germline CDR1 is DFQATT and CDR2 SNEGSKA (reference sequence).

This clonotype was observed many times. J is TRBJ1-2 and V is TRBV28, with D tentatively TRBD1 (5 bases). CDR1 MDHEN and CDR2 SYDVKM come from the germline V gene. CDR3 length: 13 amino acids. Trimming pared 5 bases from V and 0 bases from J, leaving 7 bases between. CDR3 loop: CASSTRANYGYTF. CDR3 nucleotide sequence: TGTGCCAGCAGTACCAGGGCTAACTATGGCTACACCTTC.

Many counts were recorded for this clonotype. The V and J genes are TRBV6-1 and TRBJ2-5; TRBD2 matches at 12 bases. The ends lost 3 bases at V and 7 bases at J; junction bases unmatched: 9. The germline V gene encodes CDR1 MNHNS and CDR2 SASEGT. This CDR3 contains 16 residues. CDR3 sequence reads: CASSDPPTSGSRTQYF. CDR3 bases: TGTGCCAGCAGTGACCCCCCGACTAGCGGGAGTAGGACCCAGTACTTC.

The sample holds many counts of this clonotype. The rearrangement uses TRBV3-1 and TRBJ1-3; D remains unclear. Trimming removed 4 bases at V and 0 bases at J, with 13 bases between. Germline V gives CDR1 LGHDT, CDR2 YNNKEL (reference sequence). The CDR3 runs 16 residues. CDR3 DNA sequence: TGTGCCAGCAGCCCCATAGTCGGTGACTCTGGAAACACCATATATTTT. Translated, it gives CASSPIVGDSGNTIYF.

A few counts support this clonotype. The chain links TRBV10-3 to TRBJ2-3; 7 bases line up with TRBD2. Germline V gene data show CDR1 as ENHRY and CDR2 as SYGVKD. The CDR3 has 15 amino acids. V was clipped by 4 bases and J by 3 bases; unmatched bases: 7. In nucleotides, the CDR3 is TGTGCCATCAGTGGTGGGAGGGATAGGACAGATACGCAGTATTTT. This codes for CAISGGRDRTDTQYF.

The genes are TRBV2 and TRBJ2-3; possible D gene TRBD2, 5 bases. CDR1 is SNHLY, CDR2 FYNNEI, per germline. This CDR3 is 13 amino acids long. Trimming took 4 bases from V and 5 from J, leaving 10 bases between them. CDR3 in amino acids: CASSGLLVDTQYF. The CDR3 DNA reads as TGTGCCAGCAGTGGACTACTCGTAGATACGCAGTATTTT. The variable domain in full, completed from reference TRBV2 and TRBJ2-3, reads EPEVTQTPSHQVTQMGQEVILRCVPISNHLYFYWYRQILGQKVEFLVSFYNNEISEKSEIFDDQFSVERPDGSNFTLKIRSTKLEDSAMYFCASSGLLVDTQYFGPGTRLTVL.

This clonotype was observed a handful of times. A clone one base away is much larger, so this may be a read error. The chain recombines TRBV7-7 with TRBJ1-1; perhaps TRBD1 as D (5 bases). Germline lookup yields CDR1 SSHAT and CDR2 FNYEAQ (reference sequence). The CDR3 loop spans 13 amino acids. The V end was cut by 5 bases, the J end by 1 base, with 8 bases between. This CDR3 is CASSVGENTEAFF. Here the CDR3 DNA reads TGTGCCAGCAGCGTAGGGGAGAACACTGAAGCTTTCTTT.

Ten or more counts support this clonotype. For the CDR3, the DNA is TGCGCCAGCAGCTCCCGCAGGGGGCAAGACAATGAGCAGTTCTTC. This gives the protein CASSSRRGQDNEQFF. The chain couples TRBV5-1 to TRBJ2-1; 8 bases agree with TRBD1. With 3 bases clipped from V and 5 bases from J, the junction kept 7 bases outside the gene matches. Germline lookup yields CDR1 SGHRS and CDR2 YFSETQ. CDR3 size: 15 residues.

This chain's CDR3 is CAWSEPNNSGGGETQYF. CDR3 sequence (DNA): TGTGCCTGGAGTGAGCCAAACAATTCAGGGGGTGGGGAGACCCAGTACTTC. The V gene is TRBV30, the J gene TRBJ2-5; the match to TRBD1 covers 7 bases. Germline V lookup: CDR1 GTSNPN, CDR2 SVGIG (reference sequence). The CDR3 spans 17 residues. The J segment lost 5 bases and the V segment lost 1 base, leaving 16 bases of the junction unmatched.

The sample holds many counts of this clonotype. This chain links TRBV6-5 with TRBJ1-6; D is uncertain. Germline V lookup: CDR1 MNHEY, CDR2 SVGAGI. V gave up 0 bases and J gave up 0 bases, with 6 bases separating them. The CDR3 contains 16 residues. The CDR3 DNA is TGTGCCAGCAGTTACTCGGGCAGCTCCTATAATTCACCCCTCCACTTT. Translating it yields CASSYSGSSYNSPLHF.

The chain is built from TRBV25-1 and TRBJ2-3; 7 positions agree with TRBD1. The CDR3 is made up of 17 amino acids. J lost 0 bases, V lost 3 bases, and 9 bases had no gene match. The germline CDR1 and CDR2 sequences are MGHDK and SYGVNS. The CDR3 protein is CASSDRTGTDSTDTQYF. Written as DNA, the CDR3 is TGTGCCAGCAGTGACCGAACCGGGACAGACAGCACAGATACGCAGTATTTT.

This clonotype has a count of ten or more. The CDR3: CASSSTQGARGNTIYF. Here the CDR3 DNA reads TGTGCCAGCAGTTCTACACAGGGGGCACGAGGAAACACCATATATTTT. The chain uses TRBV27 and TRBJ1-3, with 9 bases matching TRBD1. The trim removed 4 bases at V and 4 bases at J, leaving 8 bases unmatched. This CDR3 has 16 amino acids. Per the germline V gene, CDR1 is MNHEY and CDR2 is SMNVEV (reference sequence).

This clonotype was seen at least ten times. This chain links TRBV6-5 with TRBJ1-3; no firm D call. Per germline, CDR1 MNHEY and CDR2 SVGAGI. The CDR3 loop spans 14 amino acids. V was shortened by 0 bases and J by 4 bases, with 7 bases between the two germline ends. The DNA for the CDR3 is TGTGCCAGCAGTTACTCCGGGGTCGGAAACACCATATATTTT. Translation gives CASSYSGVGNTIYF.

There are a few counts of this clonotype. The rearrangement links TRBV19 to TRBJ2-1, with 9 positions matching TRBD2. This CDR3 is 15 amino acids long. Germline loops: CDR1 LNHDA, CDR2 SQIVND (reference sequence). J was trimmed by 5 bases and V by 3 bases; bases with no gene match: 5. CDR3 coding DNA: TGTGCCAGTAGTATTGGGACTAGCTTGCACAATGAGCAGTTCTTC. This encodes CASSIGTSLHNEQFF.

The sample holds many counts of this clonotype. The CDR3 loop is CARGKLDYGYTF. Written as DNA, the CDR3 is TGTGCCAGGGGGAAATTGGACTATGGCTACACCTTC. V usage is TRBV2 and J usage is TRBJ1-2; no definite D call. CDR3 length: 12 amino acids. Deletions cut 9 bases from V and 3 bases from J, with 11 bases between. The germline CDR1 and CDR2 sequences are SNHLY and FYNNEI.

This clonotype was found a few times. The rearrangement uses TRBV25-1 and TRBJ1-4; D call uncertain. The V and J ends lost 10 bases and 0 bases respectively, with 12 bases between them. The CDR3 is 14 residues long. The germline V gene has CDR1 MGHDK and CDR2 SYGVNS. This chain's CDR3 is CATATGSTNEKLFF. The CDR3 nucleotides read TGTGCCACCGCGACGGGGTCAACTAATGAAAAACTGTTTTTT.

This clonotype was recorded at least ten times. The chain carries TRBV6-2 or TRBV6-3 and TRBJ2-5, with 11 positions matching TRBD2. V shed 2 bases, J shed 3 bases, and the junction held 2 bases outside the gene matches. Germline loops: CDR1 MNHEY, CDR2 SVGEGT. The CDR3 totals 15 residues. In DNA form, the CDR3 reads TGTGCCAGCAGTTACGCGACTAGCGGGGAAGAGACCCAGTACTTC. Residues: CASSYATSGEETQYF.

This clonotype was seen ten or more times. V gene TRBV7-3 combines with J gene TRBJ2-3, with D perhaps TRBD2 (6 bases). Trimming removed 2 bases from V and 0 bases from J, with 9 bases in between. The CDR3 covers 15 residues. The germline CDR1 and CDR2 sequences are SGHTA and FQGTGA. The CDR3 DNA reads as TGTGCCAGCAGCTTAGGACTATTTAGCACAGATACGCAGTATTTT. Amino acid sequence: CASSLGLFSTDTQYF.

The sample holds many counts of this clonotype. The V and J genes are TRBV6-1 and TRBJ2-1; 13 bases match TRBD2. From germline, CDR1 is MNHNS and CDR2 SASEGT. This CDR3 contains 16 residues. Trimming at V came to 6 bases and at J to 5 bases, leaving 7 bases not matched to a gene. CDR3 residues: CASSSPGLAGHNEQFF. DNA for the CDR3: TGTGCCAGCAGCTCTCCGGGACTAGCGGGACACAATGAGCAGTTCTTC.

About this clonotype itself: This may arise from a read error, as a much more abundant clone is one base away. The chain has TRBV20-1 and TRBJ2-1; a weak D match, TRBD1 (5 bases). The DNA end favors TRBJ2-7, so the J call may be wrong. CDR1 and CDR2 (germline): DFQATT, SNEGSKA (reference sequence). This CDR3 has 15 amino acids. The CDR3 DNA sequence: TGCAGTGCTAGAGGGGGCAGCGCGATCTACAATGAGCAGTACTTC. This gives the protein CSARGGSAIYNEQYF.

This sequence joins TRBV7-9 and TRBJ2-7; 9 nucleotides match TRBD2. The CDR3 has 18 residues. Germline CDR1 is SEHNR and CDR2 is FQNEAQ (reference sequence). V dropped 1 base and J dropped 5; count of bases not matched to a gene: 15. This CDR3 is CASSLGTSATAEVDEQYF. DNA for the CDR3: TGTGCCAGCAGCTTAGGGACTAGCGCAACGGCGGAGGTGGACGAGCAGTACTTC.